The rows below give T cell receptor beta chains drawn from one sample of a study of response to subunit inactivated influenza vaccine. One entry per CDR3 protein, called by TCRdb with MiXCR from the RT-PCR reads. The data show a few hundred thousand distinct CDR3 sequences, 11% to 15% seen once. The sample in question was PBMCs from blood, obtained 12 days after vaccination. These TCRs come from a man in his fifties who received an inactivated influenza vaccine. Each CDR3 is given with its conserved first and last residue. Fields, in order: CDR3 DNA, CDR3 protein, V gene, D gene, J gene, clone size. D genes are given only for firm matches. Only part of the rows carry a size: once, few, many, or a class if the clone is expanded.

TGTGCCAGCAGCCAAGAGATGGATGGGCAGTTCTTC,CASSQEMDGQFF,TRBV4-2,.,TRBJ2-1,few
TGTGCCAGCCTGGGGACTATAGAGCAGTTCTTC,CASLGTIEQFF,TRBV12-3/TRBV12-4,TRBD2,TRBJ2-1,.
TGTGCCAGCAGTCCCGGGACAGAGATCTCACCCCTCCACTTT,CASSPGTEISPLHF,TRBV6-2/TRBV6-3,TRBD1,TRBJ1-6,few
TGTGCCAGCAGCTATGGGACAGGGGGCGGTGAGCAGTTCTTC,CASSYGTGGGEQFF,TRBV27,TRBD1,TRBJ2-1,.
TGTGCCAGCAGCGTAAGAACAGGGGTCACCGGGGAGCTGTTTTTT,CASSVRTGVTGELFF,TRBV7-9,TRBD1,TRBJ2-2,once
TGTGCCAGCACCCCTAGCGGCAGGGACTCCTACGAGCAGTACTTC,CASTPSGRDSYEQYF,TRBV7-9,TRBD2,TRBJ2-7,many
TGCAGCGTTGATCGGACAGGGGGCTTCTACAATGAGCAGTTCTTC,CSVDRTGGFYNEQFF,TRBV29-1,TRBD1,TRBJ2-1,many
TGTGCCAGCAGCAAACAGGGGGCGACCTACGAGCAGTACTTC,CASSKQGATYEQYF,TRBV12-3/TRBV12-4,TRBD1,TRBJ2-7,many
TGTGCCAGCAGTTTATCGAGGCAGGGGGACGAGCAGTACTTC,CASSLSRQGDEQYF,TRBV27,TRBD1,TRBJ2-7,.
TGTGCCAGCAGCCCGGGGGACAGGGGGCTGTCACCCCTCCACTTT,CASSPGDRGLSPLHF,TRBV5-6,TRBD1,TRBJ1-6,.
TGTGCCATCAGTGAGTCAGTCAACGACAGCGGGGGTCAAGAGACCCAGTACTTC,CAISESVNDSGGQETQYF,TRBV10-3,TRBD2,TRBJ2-5,few
TGTGCCAGCAGTGCGCCCGCCCAGAACACGGGGGAGACCCAGTACTTC,CASSAPAQNTGETQYF,TRBV6-2/TRBV6-3,.,TRBJ2-5,few
TGCAGCGTCGCATTGACTAGCGGGATCACAGATACGCAGTATTTT,CSVALTSGITDTQYF,TRBV29-1,TRBD2,TRBJ2-3,many
TGTGCCAGCTCACCGCGGGAGGGGACTGATGAAAAACTGTTTTTT,CASSPREGTDEKLFF,TRBV18,.,TRBJ1-4,.
TGCAGTGCTAGTCAGGGCGGAGGCCAAGAGACCCAGTACTTC,CSASQGGGQETQYF,TRBV20-1,.,TRBJ2-5,few
TGCAGTGCTTTAGGCCCACAGGCGGAGACCCAGTACTTC,CSALGPQAETQYF,TRBV20-1,.,TRBJ2-5,.
TGTGCCAGCAGTTACTCATACTATACCGTTTCTGGGGCCAACGTCCTGACTTTC,CASSYSYYTVSGANVLTF,TRBV6-2/TRBV6-3,.,TRBJ2-6,few
TGTGCCAGCTCACCACGGGGACAGGGGAGCACAGATACGCAGTATTTT,CASSPRGQGSTDTQYF,TRBV18,TRBD1,TRBJ2-3,.
TGTGCCAGCAGCACAGGGGGAGATACGCAGTATTTT,CASSTGGDTQYF,TRBV12-3/TRBV12-4,TRBD1,TRBJ2-3,many
TGTGCCAGCAGCCAATTCACCTCACACGGGCGGACCCGGGGAAACACCATATATTTT,CASSQFTSHGRTRGNTIYF,TRBV3-1,.,TRBJ1-3,.
TGCAGCTCGGCCGACAGGGGGCTGAAATTGGAGACCCAGTACTTC,CSSADRGLKLETQYF,TRBV29-1,TRBD1,TRBJ2-5,many
TGTGCCACCAGTGATTTGGATTTGGGCTACGAGCAGTACTTC,CATSDLDLGYEQYF,TRBV24-1,.,TRBJ2-7,.
TGCAGTGCTAGTTTAAAGGGGGCCTACGAGCAGTACTTC,CSASLKGAYEQYF,TRBV20-1,.,TRBJ2-7,.
TGTGCCAGCAGCCAAGAGTGGGACAGGGGGGACGATATGAACACTGAAGCTTTCTTT,CASSQEWDRGDDMNTEAFF,TRBV3-1,TRBD1,TRBJ1-1,.
TGTGCCATTACTACCCCCGCAGATACGCAGTATTTT,CAITTPADTQYF,TRBV7-9,.,TRBJ2-3,.
TGTGCCAGCAGCTTAGTAGGACGTTTTAGCGAGCAGTACTTC,CASSLVGRFSEQYF,TRBV7-8,.,TRBJ2-7,few
TGTGCCAGCAGCTTAGGAACCAGCGAGCAGTACTTC,CASSLGTSEQYF,TRBV7-9,.,TRBJ2-7,many
TGTGCCAGCAGCCAACCGGCGACTAGCGGGAGCTACGAGCAGTACTTC,CASSQPATSGSYEQYF,TRBV3-1,TRBD2,TRBJ2-7,few
TGTGCCAGCAGCCCGGGAGGTGTAGGGAACACCGGGGAGCTGTTTTTT,CASSPGGVGNTGELFF,TRBV4-2,TRBD2,TRBJ2-2,few
TGCGCCAGCAGCTTAAACGGACAGGGCGTTGACACCGGGGAGCTGTTTTTT,CASSLNGQGVDTGELFF,TRBV5-1,TRBD1,TRBJ2-2,few
TGTGCCAGCAGTCAAACAGGGGACTACAATGAGCAGTTCTTC,CASSQTGDYNEQFF,TRBV12-3/TRBV12-4,TRBD1,TRBJ2-1,many
TGTGCCAGCTCACCACCGGCGGTCAAAGAGACCCAGTACTTC,CASSPPAVKETQYF,TRBV18,.,TRBJ2-5,few
TGTGCCAGCAGTGACGTCTGGACAGGGACGACCCAGTACTTC,CASSDVWTGTTQYF,TRBV6-1,TRBD1,TRBJ2-5,few
TGCAGTGCCCCCGAGCGGGGTCGAATTTACGAGCAGTACTTC,CSAPERGRIYEQYF,TRBV20-1,TRBD2,TRBJ2-7,many
TGTGCCAGCAGCCTATCTTTCCCAGCATTCTACAATGAGCAGTTCTTC,CASSLSFPAFYNEQFF,TRBV5-5,.,TRBJ2-1,many
TGTGCCAGCAGCCGCAGGGGACATCTCACAGATACGCAGTATTTT,CASSRRGHLTDTQYF,TRBV3-1,.,TRBJ2-3,few
TGTGCCAGCAGCTTAGGAGGGGCGGAGACACCCCTCCACTTT,CASSLGGAETPLHF,TRBV7-9,.,TRBJ1-6,.
TGTGCCATCAGTTGGGGCCGGGACACTGAAGCTTTCTTT,CAISWGRDTEAFF,TRBV10-3,.,TRBJ1-1,many
TGCAGCGTTGAAGTCTCTAGCGGGAGTAGGAATGAGCAGTTCTTC,CSVEVSSGSRNEQFF,TRBV29-1,TRBD2,TRBJ2-1,.
TGCAGCGCCGGCCTAGGGGGAGTTGCCAAAAACATTCAGTACTTC,CSAGLGGVAKNIQYF,TRBV29-1,.,TRBJ2-4,.
TGTGCCGGCTGGACAGGGGGCTTTAATGAGCAGTTCTTC,CAGWTGGFNEQFF,TRBV30,TRBD1,TRBJ2-1,.
TGTGCCAGCAGCACAGTCAGGGGGCGGACTGAAGCTTTCTTT,CASSTVRGRTEAFF,TRBV3-1,TRBD1,TRBJ1-1,few